A single sample is the source of the 24 T cell receptor beta chains below, sequenced in a study of cytomegalovirus exposure and HLA in healthy donors. The PCR was carried out with 60 Vbeta primers and 13 Jbeta primers. The table came from immunoSEQ multiplex PCR; TCRdb's copy has only in-frame clones and leaves some out. The sample includes 200,000 to 250,000 clones, about 80% of them seen just once. The sequencing sample was made of PBMCs. The receptors originated from a woman aged 60-75 years in good health and CMV-seropositive.

A few counts support this clone. V is TRBV4-1 and J is TRBJ1-4; D might be TRBD1 (5 bases). The V end lost 6 bases, the J end lost 5 bases, and 16 bases lay between the germline ends. The germline gives CDR1 MGHRA, CDR2 YSYEKL. CDR3 length: 15 residues. Here the CDR3 reads CASRPQDVGNEKLFF. The CDR3 DNA sequence: TGCGCCAGCAGACCACAGGACGTCGGAAATGAAAAACTGTTTTTT.

The chain carries TRBV28 and TRBJ1-1, with 8 positions matching TRBD1. The germline V gene has CDR1 MDHEN and CDR2 SYDVKM. The CDR3 covers 15 residues. V lost 5 bases to trimming and J lost 0 bases; unmatched junction nucleotides: 5. The CDR3 here is CASSPRTGLNTEAFF. CDR3 nucleotide sequence: TGTGCCAGCAGTCCTCGGACAGGGCTGAACACTGAAGCTTTCTTT.

V is TRBV27 and J is TRBJ2-4, with unresolved D. Germline V gene data show CDR1 as MNHEY and CDR2 as SMNVEV (reference sequence). There are 15 residues in the CDR3. The V and J ends lost 6 bases and 1 base respectively, with 13 bases between them. This CDR3 is CASSPSETAKNIQYF. DNA for the CDR3: TGTGCCAGCAGCCCCTCGGAGACGGCCAAAAACATTCAGTACTTC.

The chain has TRBV5-1 and TRBJ2-7; 12 nucleotides agree with TRBD2. This CDR3 spans 15 amino acids. Germline loops: CDR1 SGHRS, CDR2 YFSETQ. V gave up 4 bases and J gave up 5 bases; unmatched junction bases: 7. The CDR3 coding sequence is TGCGCCAGCAGCCCGACTAGCGGGAGTTTCGACGAGCAGTACTTC. Translating it yields CASSPTSGSFDEQYF.

CDR3 loop: CASSPPGQGTQYF. Written as DNA, the CDR3 is TGTGCCAGCAGTCCTCCGGGACAGGGGACCCAGTACTTC. This chain connects TRBV27 to TRBJ2-7, with TRBD1 matching 9 bases. The better agreement between TRBJ2-5 and the DNA end casts doubt on the J call. This CDR3 region has 13 residues. CDR1 is MNHEY, CDR2 SMNVEV, per germline (reference sequence).

J is TRBJ1-4 and V is TRBV28; D is unclear. From germline, CDR1 is MDHEN and CDR2 SYDVKM. CDR3 length: 15 residues. V lost 9 bases and J lost 6, with 20 bases in between. The CDR3 DNA follows: TGTGCCAGTAACACGTATTTGAGGGATCATGAAAAACTGTTTTTT. It specifies CASNTYLRDHEKLFF.

The genes are TRBV5-1 and TRBJ1-5; D not certain. This CDR3 is 15 amino acids long. V lost 0 bases and J lost 0, with 7 bases in between. Germline CDR1 SGHRS, CDR2 YFSETQ. CDR3: CASSLAGDSNQPQHF. The CDR3 region has the DNA TGCGCCAGCAGCTTGGCCGGGGATAGCAATCAGCCCCAGCATTTT.

The rearrangement uses TRBV6-5 and TRBJ2-1; 7 bases are shared with TRBD2. V shed 6 bases, J shed 8 bases, and the junction held 10 bases outside the gene matches. Per germline, CDR1 MNHEY and CDR2 SVGAGI. There are 14 residues in the CDR3. In nucleotides, the CDR3 is TGTGCCAGCAGACCTAGCGGAGTCGGGTATGAGCAGTTCTTC. This codes for CASRPSGVGYEQFF.

V and J are TRBV5-1 and TRBJ1-1, with D tentatively TRBD1 (6 bases). V was shortened by 6 bases and J by 0 bases, with 27 bases between the two germline ends. Per the germline V gene, CDR1 is SGHRS and CDR2 is YFSETQ. The CDR3 has 19 residues. The CDR3 DNA reads TGCGCCAGCAACGATGTCAGGGGAGGGACCAAGGGGATGAACACTGAAGCTTTCTTT. This sequence encodes CASNDVRGGTKGMNTEAFF.

The chain combines TRBV5-1 with TRBJ2-7; D possibly corresponds to TRBD2 (5 bases). This CDR3 is 14 amino acids long. The ends were cut back, 0 bases at V and 1 base at J, with 8 bases in the middle. The germline V gene encodes CDR1 SGHRS and CDR2 YFSETQ. The CDR3 DNA is TGCGCCAGCAGCTTGGCGGAGGCGTCCTACGAGCAGTACTTC. It specifies CASSLAEASYEQYF.

CDR3 region: CASSERGDRGYEKLFF. In nucleotides, the CDR3 is TGTGCCAGCAGTGAAAGGGGGGACAGGGGTTATGAAAAACTGTTTTTT. The chain recombines TRBV2 with TRBJ1-4; TRBD1 aligns across 10 bases. Per the germline V gene, CDR1 is SNHLY and CDR2 is FYNNEI. This CDR3 spans 16 amino acids. The J segment lost 6 bases and the V segment lost 2 bases, leaving 6 bases of the junction unmatched.

CDR3 sequence: CASSLRSPSTDTQYF. The CDR3 DNA sequence: TGTGCCAGCAGTTTACGGAGCCCTAGCACAGATACGCAGTATTTT. This rearrangement joins TRBV27 to TRBJ2-3; D not certain. This CDR3 contains 15 residues. The V end lost 2 bases, the J end lost 0 bases, and 9 bases lay between the germline ends. Germline CDR1 is MNHEY and CDR2 is SMNVEV (reference sequence).

This clone has a single count. The V gene is TRBV18, the J gene TRBJ1-1, with a tentative D call TRBD1 (5 bases). CDR1 and CDR2 from the germline V gene are KGHSH and LQKENI. There are 16 residues in the CDR3. Trimming removed 1 base at V and 3 bases at J, with 15 bases between. CDR3 DNA: TGTGCCAGCTCACCACTTCCACCCGACAGCTACACTGAAGCTTTCTTT. Protein sequence: CASSPLPPDSYTEAFF.

This rearrangement joins TRBV6-1 to TRBJ1-4; 9 bases fit TRBD1. CDR3 size: 16 residues. Germline V CDR1 and CDR2: MNHNS, SASEGT. With 1 base clipped from V and 8 bases from J, the junction kept 8 bases outside the gene matches. The CDR3 sequence is CASSEGTGGWREKLFF. The CDR3 region has the DNA TGTGCCAGCAGTGAAGGTACAGGGGGCTGGAGGGAAAAACTGTTTTTT.

V gene TRBV2 combines with J gene TRBJ1-5; D is ambiguous. Trimming cost V 11 bases and J 4 bases, with 6 bases left between them. CDR3 length equals 10 residues. CDR1 and CDR2 (germline): SNHLY, FYNNEI. CDR3 sequence reads: CAAGNQPQHF. The DNA for the CDR3 is TGTGCCGCCGGGAATCAGCCCCAGCATTTT.

As for this clone: At one boundary the junction diverges from the germline segment, which might be a read error. The chain combines TRBV6-5 with TRBJ1-3; TRBD1 is a possible D gene (6 bases). This CDR3 comprises 15 residues. Per the germline V gene, CDR1 is MNHEY and CDR2 is SVGAGI. CDR3 DNA: TGTGCCAGCAGATCCGACAGGCGCTCTGGAAACGCCATATATTTT. Translation gives CASRSDRRSGNAIYF.

The chain carries TRBV7-2 and TRBJ2-7; a weak D match, TRBD2 (6 bases). Per the germline V gene, CDR1 is SGHTA and CDR2 is FQGNSA. V lost 3 bases to trimming and J lost 4 bases, with 13 bases between them. The CDR3 covers 14 residues. The CDR3 region is CASSFRYGGYEQYF. In DNA form, the CDR3 reads TGTGCCAGCAGCTTTCGGTACGGGGGATACGAGCAGTACTTC.

The chain uses TRBV6-5 and TRBJ1-2; 9 bases are a match to TRBD1. This CDR3 is 15 amino acids long. V shed 4 bases, J shed 7 bases, and the junction held 10 bases outside the gene matches. Germline assignment: CDR1 MNHEY and CDR2 SVGAGI. The CDR3 DNA reads TGTGCCAGCAGTTTTCGGACAGGGGTTTGGGTTGGCTACACCTTC. Its protein is CASSFRTGVWVGYTF.

V and J are TRBV5-1 and TRBJ2-5; 7 bases line up with TRBD2. CDR1 is SGHRS, CDR2 YFSETQ, per germline. Trimming removed 3 bases from V and 3 bases from J; junction bases left unmatched: 17. The CDR3 consists of 18 residues. The DNA of the CDR3 is TGCGCCAGCAGCTCGATCCCGTCTCTTCAGCGGGAAGAAGAGACCCAGTACTTC. This codes for CASSSIPSLQREEETQYF.

V is TRBV6-1 and J is TRBJ2-7, with 8 positions matching TRBD2. Trimming took 6 bases from V and 3 from J; bases not matched to a gene: 10. This CDR3 comprises 15 residues. Germline CDR1 MNHNS, CDR2 SASEGT. The CDR3 coding sequence is TGTGCCAGCAGCCGCACTAGCGGTACTGACTACGAGCAGTACTTC. The encoded protein is CASSRTSGTDYEQYF.

The rearrangement uses TRBV19 and TRBJ2-7; TRBD1 is a possible D gene (5 bases). The germline V gene encodes CDR1 LNHDA and CDR2 SQIVND (reference sequence). CDR3 length: 11 amino acids. The germline V and J ends were trimmed by 6 bases and 5 bases, with 8 bases remaining between them. CDR3 DNA sequence: TGTGCCAGTAGGGACATCCACGAGCAGTACTTC. Encoded protein: CASRDIHEQYF.

This rearrangement joins TRBV6-1 to TRBJ2-2; 8 bases are a match to TRBD1. This CDR3 has 15 amino acids. V dropped 6 bases and J dropped 3; count of bases not matched to a gene: 6. Germline CDR1 reads MNHNS; CDR2 reads SASEGT. The CDR3: CASSLGQGYTGELFF. CDR3 sequence (DNA): TGTGCCAGCAGCTTAGGACAGGGATACACCGGGGAGCTGTTTTTT.

The chain recombines TRBV19 with TRBJ2-1; 9 nucleotides align to TRBD2. Germline CDR1 reads LNHDA; CDR2 reads SQIVND (reference sequence). The ends lost 3 bases at V and 13 bases at J; junction bases unmatched: 10. This CDR3 contains 14 residues. The CDR3 here is CASSIIGSGRNQFF. The CDR3 region has the DNA TGTGCCAGTAGTATCATCGGTAGCGGGAGAAACCAGTTCTTC.

The V gene is TRBV18, the J gene TRBJ1-5; the D gene is possibly TRBD1 (6 bases). CDR1 KGHSH and CDR2 LQKENI come from the germline V gene. V gave up 4 bases and J gave up 5 bases, with 12 bases separating them. CDR3 size: 14 residues. The CDR3 protein is CASSLEGGDQPQHF. The CDR3 nucleotides are TGTGCCAGCTCACTTGAGGGGGGGGATCAGCCCCAGCATTTT.